This TCR beta chain is drawn from a study of blood T cell repertoires in COVID-19. The CDR3 has 12 amino acids. Germline CDR1 SNHLY, CDR2 FYNNEI. J lost 3 bases, V lost 8 bases, and 1 base had no gene match. As processed by the authors: Estimation of nucleated cell counts was performed using reference gene primer amplification. Produced via immunoSEQ multiplex PCR; TCRdb's table is partial and in-frame only. That table is the source of V, J and clone size, and D and trimming were worked out from the DNA. The table shows 250,000 to 300,000 clones, with around 89% occurring only once. Sequencing used peripheral blood. The sequence derives from a woman in her fifties or sixties with acute or convalescent COVID-19. The chain employs TRBV2 and TRBJ2-1, with TRBD1 matching over 7 bases. The CDR3 protein is CASRQGYNEQFF. DNA for the CDR3: TGTGCCAGCCGACAGGGCTACAATGAGCAGTTCTTC.